What follows are 22 T cell receptor beta chains derived from one specimen sequenced in a study of cytomegalovirus exposure and HLA in healthy donors (dated by TCRdb to 2016 to 2017). The receptor library was made with the immunoSEQ multiplex PCR assay. For the multiplex PCR, a mixture combining 60 forward primers for TCR Vbeta segments and 13 reverse primers for TCR Jbeta segments was used. The clones in this table, taken by TCRdb from immuneACCESS, are in-frame only. Not every clone is retained; where verified, under half of the shortfall comes from an unresolved V gene, and the cause of the rest is unknown. Across this sample there are roughly 150,000 clones, with almost 80% seen only once. The ten largest clones represent about 9.1% of the sample. Sequenced input: PBMCs. These TCRs come from a man aged 18 to 29 in good health and CMV-seropositive.

This sequence joins TRBV19 and TRBJ2-3; 9 bases agree with TRBD2. Germline CDR1 reads LNHDA; CDR2 reads SQIVND (reference sequence). V was pared by 5 bases and J by 6 bases, with 12 bases of the junction left unmatched. The length of the CDR3 is 16 residues. The CDR3, as DNA: TGTGCCAGTAGTTCAGTCGCGGGACTAGCTATTGATACGCAGTATTTT. Residues: CASSSVAGLAIDTQYF.

V and J are TRBV9 and TRBJ1-2; D gene uncertain. CDR1 SGDLS and CDR2 YYNGEE come from the germline V gene. The CDR3 spans 15 residues. V lost 0 bases, J lost 4 bases, and 13 bases lay in between. The CDR3: CASSVGGLGSYGYTF. Written as DNA, the CDR3 is TGTGCCAGCAGCGTAGGAGGGCTGGGCAGCTATGGCTACACCTTC.

This sequence joins TRBV6-5 and TRBJ1-2; 7 bases are a match to TRBD1. J gave up 3 bases and V 5 bases, and 3 bases lay outside the gene matches. The CDR3 is 13 amino acids. Germline V CDR1 and CDR2: MNHEY, SVGAGI. The DNA of the CDR3 is TGTGCCAGCAGTCAGGGACAGTACTATGGCTACACCTTC. This codes for CASSQGQYYGYTF.

The chain employs TRBV9 and TRBJ2-1; 7 bases agree with TRBD2. V lost 3 bases, J lost 10 bases, and 4 bases stayed unmatched. This CDR3 is built from 12 residues. Germline values: CDR1 SGDLS, CDR2 YYNGEE. The CDR3 region has the DNA TGTGCCAGCAGCGGGGACTACGTCGAGCAGTTCTTC. This translates into CASSGDYVEQFF.

The chain uses TRBV2 and TRBJ1-5; the D is unclear. The length of the CDR3 is 12 residues. The germline V gene encodes CDR1 SNHLY and CDR2 FYNNEI. Trimming cost V 5 bases and J 4 bases, with 6 bases left between them. As DNA, the CDR3 is TGTGCCAGCAGTTCCTTTAATCAGCCCCAGCATTTT. It translates to CASSSFNQPQHF.

CDR3 amino acids: CASSDDHRESTEAFF. The DNA for the CDR3 is TGTGCCAGCAGTGACGACCACAGGGAATCCACTGAAGCTTTCTTT. The gene calls are TRBV6-4 and TRBJ1-1; D is perhaps TRBD1 (6 bases). V was shortened by 2 bases and J by 4 bases, with 14 bases between the two germline ends. This CDR3 is 15 amino acids long. In germline, CDR1 is MRHNA, CDR2 SNTAGT.

V and J are TRBV7-9 and TRBJ2-1; the match to TRBD2 covers 9 bases. The CDR3 is made up of 15 amino acids. V shed 5 bases and J 0 bases; nucleotides not matched to a gene: 2. Per the germline V gene, CDR1 is SEHNR and CDR2 is FQNEAQ (reference sequence). The CDR3 bases are TGTGCCAGCAGCGGCGGGAGGGGCTCCTACAATGAGCAGTTCTTC. Amino acids: CASSGGRGSYNEQFF.

The V gene is TRBV19, the J gene TRBJ1-2; D is possibly TRBD1 (5 bases). Germline V gene sequence: CDR1 LNHDA, CDR2 SQIVND (reference sequence). The ends were cut back, 6 bases at V and 4 bases at J, with 12 bases in the middle. This CDR3 has 13 residues. The CDR3 region is CASRQTASYGYTF. The CDR3 DNA is TGTGCCAGTAGACAGACAGCCTCCTATGGCTACACCTTC.

V usage is TRBV5-4 and J usage is TRBJ2-7; TRBD2 matches at 13 bases. Per germline, CDR1 SGHNT and CDR2 YYREEE (reference sequence). Germline trimming cut 0 bases from V and 0 bases from J; bases unmatched to any gene: 6. The CDR3 is 18 amino acids. The CDR3 DNA reads TGTGCCAGCAGCTTGGACGGACTAGCGGGAGCAAACTCCTACGAGCAGTACTTC. It encodes CASSLDGLAGANSYEQYF.

V is TRBV6-5 and J is TRBJ1-2; D gene unclear. The CDR3 consists of 13 residues. Germline V gene sequence: CDR1 MNHEY, CDR2 SVGAGI. V was shortened by 6 bases and J by 8 bases, with 16 bases between the two germline ends. The CDR3 here is CASRNRFLGGYTF. The CDR3 DNA sequence: TGTGCCAGCAGGAACAGATTCTTAGGCGGCTACACCTTC.

The V and J genes are TRBV11-2 and TRBJ1-3, with a tentative D call TRBD1 (5 bases). Germline V gene lookup returns CDR1 SGHAT and CDR2 FQNNGV. The length of the CDR3 is 18 residues. The V end was cut by 4 bases, the J end by 0 bases, with 19 bases between. The CDR3 loop is CASSSRSQIRGSGNTIYF. DNA for the CDR3: TGTGCCAGCAGCTCCAGAAGTCAAATAAGGGGCTCTGGAAACACCATATATTTT. Variable domain in full (rest from reference TRBV11-2 and TRBJ1-3): EAGVAQSPRYKIIEKRQSVAFWCNPISGHATLYWYQQILGQGPKLLIQFQNNGVVDDSQLPKDRFSAERLKGVDSTLKIQPAKLEDSAVYLCASSSRSQIRGSGNTIYFGEGSWLTVV.

The chain has TRBV9 and TRBJ2-1; 7 positions agree with TRBD1. This CDR3 is built from 16 residues. V trimming: 2 bases; J trimming: 8 bases; junction bases outside the gene matches: 13. CDR1 is SGDLS and CDR2 is YYNGEE in the germline V gene. CDR3 in amino acids: CASSVLTRTGHDEQFF. The CDR3 DNA reads as TGTGCCAGCAGCGTCCTAACCAGGACAGGTCACGATGAGCAGTTCTTC.

J is TRBJ1-1 and V is TRBV28; weak D call: TRBD1 (5 bases). This CDR3 comprises 15 residues. In germline, CDR1 is MDHEN, CDR2 SYDVKM. Trimming cost V 2 bases and J 0 bases, with 10 bases left between them. Written as DNA, the CDR3 is TGTGCCAGCAGTTTAGACAGACCCATGAACACTGAAGCTTTCTTT. This encodes CASSLDRPMNTEAFF.

V gene TRBV5-6 combines with J gene TRBJ1-1; no reliable D call. With 6 bases removed from V and 3 bases from J, the gap between germline ends came to 15 bases. The V gene's germline CDR1 is SGHDT and CDR2 YYEEEE. The CDR3 has 14 residues. The CDR3, as DNA: TGTGCCAGCACCCGGAGGAGGGTAGACACTGAAGCTTTCTTT. It specifies CASTRRRVDTEAFF.

This clone was recorded only once. The rearrangement uses TRBV28 and TRBJ2-1, with D possibly TRBD2 on 5 matching bases. Germline CDR1 is MDHEN and CDR2 is SYDVKM. The CDR3 extends over 15 amino acids. Trimming took off 6 bases at V and 5 bases at J, with 17 bases between the two ends. CDR3 sequence: CASRGWESGNNEQFF. The CDR3 DNA follows: TGTGCCAGCAGGGGCTGGGAGTCGGGAAACAATGAGCAGTTCTTC.

The chain has TRBV7-9 and TRBJ1-5; a weak D match, TRBD1 (5 bases). Germline V gene data show CDR1 as SEHNR and CDR2 as FQNEAQ (reference sequence). Trimming pared 0 bases from V and 7 bases from J, leaving 16 bases between. This CDR3 region has 16 residues. In nucleotides, the CDR3 is TGTGCCAGCAGCTTAGCGGGAGGGCAGGGCGGGCAGCCCCAGCATTTT. Translated, it gives CASSLAGGQGGQPQHF.

The chain is built from TRBV6-5 and TRBJ1-1; 7 bases are a match to TRBD1. This CDR3 is 14 amino acids long. V dropped 4 bases and J dropped 0; count of bases not matched to a gene: 2. Per the germline V gene, CDR1 is MNHEY and CDR2 is SVGAGI. The CDR3 loop is CASSSGGMNTEAFF. Here the CDR3 DNA reads TGTGCCAGCAGTTCAGGGGGAATGAACACTGAAGCTTTCTTT.

The V call is TRBV10-2, the J call TRBJ2-1, with D perhaps TRBD1 (6 bases). This CDR3 has 15 residues. Trimming cost V 7 bases and J 5 bases, with 18 bases left between them. CDR1 and CDR2 from the germline V gene are WSHSY and SAAADI. The CDR3 nucleotides are TGCGCCAGCAACCCACGAACAGGGTCACACAATGAGCAGTTCTTC. Translated, it gives CASNPRTGSHNEQFF.

The V and J genes are TRBV10-3 and TRBJ1-5; D gene unclear. Germline assignment: CDR1 ENHRY and CDR2 SYGVKD. Trimming shortened V by 8 bases and J by 5 bases, and 4 bases separated the two germline ends. This CDR3 contains 10 residues. CDR3 in DNA: TGTGCCATCGGAGATCAGCCCCAGCATTTT. Amino acid sequence: CAIGDQPQHF.

Only one count was recorded for this clone. This chain's CDR3 is CATSSRDRVGGGYGYTF. The CDR3 region has the DNA TGTGCCACCAGCAGCCGGGACAGGGTGGGGGGGGGCTATGGCTACACCTTC. The rearrangement links TRBV15 to TRBJ1-2, with 9 bases fitting TRBD1. The germline CDR1 and CDR2 sequences are LNHNV and YYDKDF (reference sequence). The CDR3 is 17 residues long. The trim removed 3 bases at V and 4 bases at J, leaving 12 bases unmatched.

This clone was observed a handful of times. The chain has TRBV29-1 and TRBJ2-2; 8 positions match TRBD1. Germline loops: CDR1 SQVTM, CDR2 ANQGSEA. The V gene end was trimmed by 7 bases and the J gene end by 3 bases; junction bases not matched to a gene: 7. The CDR3 contains 14 residues. CDR3 coding DNA: TGCAGCGCGGCTCAGGGGGCCGACACCGGGGAGCTGTTTTTT. The encoded protein is CSAAQGADTGELFF.

The chain employs TRBV5-5 and TRBJ1-5; maybe TRBD1 (6 bases). The CDR3 has 15 amino acids. Germline CDR1 reads SGHKS; CDR2 reads YYEKEE (reference sequence). Between the trimmed V and J ends, which lost 0 bases and 2 bases, there was a span of 9 bases. In DNA form, the CDR3 reads TGTGCCAGCAGCTTGGAGGGGGACGGCAATCAGCCCCAGCATTTT. Its translation: CASSLEGDGNQPQHF.